This T cell receptor beta chain stems from a study of T-cell reconstitution after alpha-beta-depleted transplantation in children. Findings of the study overall: Approximately two months post-transplant, alpha-beta T cells reportedly originated from several hundred expanded graft clones. One year after transplant, T-cell counts and diversity came mostly from newly produced T cells.

This clonotype was recorded a few times. Its specificity is unknown. Molecular barcoding with unique molecular identifiers was used for the TCRbeta library. Using its own MiXCR run on the PCR reads, TCRdb lists one record per CDR3 protein. Of 450,000 to 550,000 distinct CDR3 sequences in the sample, approximately 10% are singletons; the top ten hold about 14%. This CDR3 is 14 amino acids long. Germline loops: CDR1 ENHRY, CDR2 SYGVKD. With 2 bases removed from V and 3 bases from J, the gap between germline ends came to 10 bases. Sequences were derived from PBMCs, mostly from graft donor cells, sampled 180 days after TCRalphabeta/CD19-depleted stem cell transplant. The rearrangement links TRBV10-3 to TRBJ1-2, with D uncertain. The clonotype was recovered from a female patient aged 2-10 years who had a stem cell transplant for aplastic anemia, so the T cells may come from the graft donor. CDR3 in DNA: TGTGCCATCAGTGAGCGATGGCGGGACTATGGCTACACCTTC. Translated, it gives CAISERWRDYGYTF.